These 27 T cell receptor beta chains originate from one sample sequenced in a study of T cells in narcolepsy. Produced via immunoSEQ multiplex PCR; TCRdb's table is partial and in-frame only. The sample lists about 27,000 clones, approximately 80% seen once, with 3% to 3.5% in the top ten. Specimen: CD45RA- memory CD4+ T cells from PBMCs. These receptors came from a human donor with narcolepsy.

This clone turned up a few times. The chain is built from TRBV7-2 and TRBJ2-1; D is possibly TRBD1 (5 bases). Looked up from germline, CDR1 is SGHTA and CDR2 is FQGNSA. Deletions cut 2 bases from V and 10 bases from J, with 6 bases between. This CDR3 region has 11 residues. The CDR3 nucleotides read TGTGCCAGCAGCTTATCAGGGGAGCAGTTCTTC. Translation gives CASSLSGEQFF.

The J gene is TRBJ2-7, the V gene TRBV7-9; D is possibly TRBD1 or TRBD2 (6 bases each). The CDR3 covers 13 residues. The V gene lost 5 bases and the J gene lost 9 bases, with 17 bases spanning the gap. CDR1 is SEHNR and CDR2 is FQNEAQ in the germline V gene (reference sequence). The CDR3 protein is CASSNLIGGRQYF. In nucleotides, the CDR3 is TGTGCCAGCAGCAACTTAATCGGGGGCAGGCAGTACTTC.

The chain combines TRBV6-1 with TRBJ1-2; a possible D gene is TRBD1 (6 bases). Germline loops: CDR1 MNHNS, CDR2 SASEGT. Trimming removed 8 bases at V and 8 bases at J, with 15 bases between. This CDR3 spans 12 amino acids. CDR3 region: CASGKQGYGYTF. The CDR3 DNA reads TGTGCCAGCGGGAAACAGGGTTACGGCTACACCTTC.

With regard to this clone: Other DNA sequences from this sample encode an identical CDR3 as well. Written as DNA, the CDR3 is TGTGCCAGCAGCTTAAATCTGGGACAGGGGGCTCCCGGGGAGCTGTTTTTT. Translated, it gives CASSLNLGQGAPGELFF. This chain connects TRBV7-8 to TRBJ2-2; 12 positions match TRBD1. J gave up 6 bases and V 2 bases, and 7 bases lay outside the gene matches. The CDR3 is 17 residues long. CDR1 is SGHVS, CDR2 FQNEAQ, per germline.

The chain uses TRBV18 and TRBJ2-7; D is possibly TRBD1 or TRBD2 (5 bases each). The V gene lost 2 bases and the J gene lost 3 bases, with 14 bases spanning the gap. The CDR3 sequence is 15 residues long. Germline loops: CDR1 KGHSH, CDR2 LQKENI. The CDR3 loop is CASSPRQGPIYEQYF. The CDR3 coding sequence is TGTGCCAGCTCACCAAGGCAGGGACCTATCTACGAGCAGTACTTC.

The V gene is TRBV2, the J gene TRBJ2-1, with TRBD2 as a possible D gene (6 bases). Trimming pared 10 bases from V and 0 bases from J, leaving 16 bases between. This CDR3 spans 15 amino acids. Germline V CDR1 and CDR2: SNHLY, FYNNEI. CDR3 nucleotides: TGTGCCATTCCGGGACTCGTAAGCTCCTACAATGAGCAGTTCTTC. It codes for CAIPGLVSSYNEQFF.

This clone turned up a few times. The chain uses TRBV5-4 and TRBJ2-5; 11 positions agree with TRBD2. Trimming took 4 bases from V and 4 from J; bases not matched to a gene: 9. Germline assignment: CDR1 SGHNT and CDR2 YYREEE (reference sequence). The CDR3 extends over 16 amino acids. CDR3 sequence (DNA): TGTGCCAGCAGCCAACGTAGCGGGGGGGCCGGAGAGACCCAGTACTTC. This codes for CASSQRSGGAGETQYF.

The chain has TRBV8-2 and TRBJ2-6. TRBV8-2 is a pseudogene locus. This CDR3 has 17 residues. This CDR3 reads CGITGKITQSRANVLTF. CDR3 coding DNA: TGTGGCATCACCGGAAAGATAACACAAAGTCGGGCCAACGTCCTGACTTTC.

Note on this clone: Other nucleotide sequences in the sample specify the same CDR3. The V gene is TRBV7-9, the J gene TRBJ2-3, with 7 bases matching TRBD2. The germline V gene has CDR1 SEHNR and CDR2 FQNEAQ (reference sequence). With 5 bases clipped from V and 2 bases from J, the junction kept 4 bases outside the gene matches. CDR3 length: 14 amino acids. The CDR3: CASSPSGNTDTQYF. The CDR3 nucleotides are TGTGCCAGCAGCCCTAGCGGTAACACAGATACGCAGTATTTT.

V usage is TRBV7-2 and J usage is TRBJ2-3; no reliable D call. CDR1 SGHTA and CDR2 FQGNSA come from the germline V gene. This CDR3 comprises 13 residues. Between the trimmed V and J ends, which lost 5 bases and 0 bases, there was a span of 6 bases. The CDR3 coding sequence is TGTGCCAGCAGCAAACCGAGCACAGATACGCAGTATTTT. Translated: CASSKPSTDTQYF.

Here the CDR3 reads CASSREGQVGEQYF. The CDR3 DNA reads as TGCGCCAGCAGCCGGGAGGGACAGGTGGGCGAGCAGTACTTC. The chain combines TRBV5-1 with TRBJ2-7, with D perhaps TRBD1 or TRBD2 (8 bases each). CDR1 is SGHRS and CDR2 is YFSETQ in the germline V gene. V was trimmed by 4 bases and J by 6 bases, leaving 17 bases between them. The CDR3 is 14 residues long. The variable domain in full, with the rest retrieved from reference TRBV5-1 and TRBJ2-7, is KAGVTQTPRYLIKTRGQQVTLSCSPISGHRSVSWYQQTPGQGLQFLFEYFSETQRNKGNFPGRFSGRQFSNSRSEMNVSTLELGDSALYLCASSREGQVGEQYFGPGTRLTVT.

The V gene is TRBV5-1, the J gene TRBJ2-1; TRBD2 is a possible D gene (5 bases). Germline values: CDR1 SGHRS, CDR2 YFSETQ. The length of the CDR3 is 14 residues. V was pared by 2 bases and J by 3 bases, with 9 bases between. Here the CDR3 reads CASSFSGNYNEQFF. As DNA, the CDR3 is TGCGCCAGCAGCTTCTCGGGAAACTACAATGAGCAGTTCTTC. Drawing the rest from reference TRBV5-1 and TRBJ2-1, the complete variable domain is KAGVTQTPRYLIKTRGQQVTLSCSPISGHRSVSWYQQTPGQGLQFLFEYFSETQRNKGNFPGRFSGRQFSNSRSEMNVSTLELGDSALYLCASSFSGNYNEQFFGPGTRLTVL.

The gene calls are TRBV30 and TRBJ1-2, with 7 positions matching TRBD1. The CDR3 runs 13 residues. V shed 0 bases, J shed 7 bases, and the junction held 5 bases outside the gene matches. Germline loops: CDR1 GTSNPN, CDR2 SVGIG (reference sequence). The CDR3 DNA follows: TGTGCCTGGAGTGTCGGCCAGGGGGTTGGCTACACCTTC. Translated: CAWSVGQGVGYTF.

The chain links TRBV5-1 to TRBJ1-4; D may be TRBD1 (6 bases). The germline CDR1 and CDR2 sequences are SGHRS and YFSETQ. Trimming cost V 6 bases and J 8 bases, with 17 bases left between them. The CDR3 runs to 14 residues. The CDR3 loop is CASTPRGGREKLFF. DNA for the CDR3: TGCGCCAGCACCCCTCGCGGGGGGCGCGAAAAACTGTTTTTT.

The V gene is TRBV5-1, the J gene TRBJ2-3; TRBD2 matches 9 bases. With 0 bases clipped from V and 2 bases from J, the junction kept 7 bases outside the gene matches. The CDR3 has 17 amino acids. Germline V gives CDR1 SGHRS, CDR2 YFSETQ. This chain's CDR3 is CASSLASSGGTTDTQYF. The CDR3, as DNA: TGCGCCAGCAGCTTGGCCTCGAGCGGGGGGACCACAGATACGCAGTATTTT.

V gene TRBV14 combines with J gene TRBJ2-5; a possible D gene is TRBD1 (5 bases). Germline values: CDR1 SGHDN, CDR2 FVKESK. The CDR3 extends over 13 amino acids. V was trimmed by 4 bases and J by 3 bases, leaving 9 bases between them. CDR3 nucleotide sequence: TGTGCCAGCAGCCGTGGGGCAGAAGAGACCCAGTACTTC. Translation: CASSRGAEETQYF. The whole variable domain, filled in from reference TRBV14 and TRBJ2-5, reads EAGVTQFPSHSVIEKGQTVTLRCDPISGHDNLYWYRRVMGKEIKFLLHFVKESKQDESGMPNNRFLAERTGGTYSTLKVQPAELEDSGVYFCASSRGAEETQYFGPGTRLLVL.

This chain joins TRBV7-2 and TRBJ1-2, with no clear D. Germline V gene lookup returns CDR1 SGHTA and CDR2 FQGNSA. V was clipped by 3 bases and J by 8 bases, with 7 bases between them. CDR3 length equals 11 residues. CDR3 protein: CASSFRSGYTF. In nucleotides, the CDR3 is TGTGCCAGCAGCTTTAGGTCCGGCTACACCTTC.

This chain links TRBV5-5 with TRBJ2-7; tentative D call: TRBD2 (6 bases). CDR3 length: 15 amino acids. Germline lookup yields CDR1 SGHKS and CDR2 YYEKEE (reference sequence). V dropped 3 bases and J dropped 3 bases, with 16 bases sitting between them. The chain's CDR3 is CASSSDGGNGYEQYF. CDR3 coding DNA: TGTGCCAGCAGCTCGGATGGGGGGAACGGCTACGAGCAGTACTTC.

The chain combines TRBV5-1 with TRBJ2-3, with 12 bases identical to TRBD1. Per the germline V gene, CDR1 is SGHRS and CDR2 is YFSETQ. The CDR3 spans 14 residues. V was pared by 6 bases and J by 2 bases, with 1 base of the junction left unmatched. The CDR3 is CASKGQGATDTQYF. The CDR3 DNA is TGCGCCAGCAAGGGACAGGGGGCCACAGATACGCAGTATTTT.

The chain has TRBV5-1 and TRBJ2-2, with D tentatively TRBD1 (5 bases). Germline values: CDR1 SGHRS, CDR2 YFSETQ. This CDR3 has 14 residues. V was trimmed by 0 bases and J by 3 bases, leaving 6 bases between them. The CDR3 region has the DNA TGCGCCAGCAGCTTGGGACAGTACACCGGGGAGCTGTTTTTT. It codes for CASSLGQYTGELFF.

V gene TRBV5-1 combines with J gene TRBJ1-1; 7 bases agree with TRBD1. The germline CDR1 and CDR2 sequences are SGHRS and YFSETQ. J lost 5 bases, V lost 0 bases, and 4 bases had no gene match. The CDR3 totals 14 residues. The CDR3 sequence: CASSLDTGETEAFF. In DNA, the CDR3 is TGCGCCAGCAGCTTGGACACAGGGGAGACTGAAGCTTTCTTT.

The genes are TRBV6-5 and TRBJ1-2; TRBD1 is a possible D gene (6 bases). Deletions cut 0 bases from V and 8 bases from J, with 16 bases between. The CDR3 totals 15 residues. Per the germline V gene, CDR1 is MNHEY and CDR2 is SVGAGI. CDR3 sequence reads: CASSYSSPGAGGYTF. The CDR3 DNA follows: TGTGCCAGCAGTTACTCGTCCCCAGGGGCGGGGGGCTACACCTTC.

J is TRBJ2-1 and V is TRBV7-7; D ambiguous. CDR3 size: 13 residues. V was pared by 5 bases and J by 2 bases, with 7 bases between. Looked up from germline, CDR1 is SSHAT and CDR2 is FNYEAQ (reference sequence). The CDR3 here is CASSPSPYNEQFF. As DNA, the CDR3 is TGTGCCAGCAGCCCAAGCCCCTACAATGAGCAGTTCTTC.

This rearrangement joins TRBV14 to TRBJ1-2; tentative D call: TRBD1 (6 bases). The CDR3 contains 16 residues. Germline V lookup: CDR1 SGHDN, CDR2 FVKESK. Trimming took off 1 base at V and 0 bases at J, with 12 bases between the two ends. The CDR3 DNA follows: TGTGCCAGCAGCCAAGCGGCGGCAGGGGCTAACTATGGCTACACCTTC. Translation gives CASSQAAAGANYGYTF.

This clone appeared once. V usage is TRBV29-1 and J usage is TRBJ2-1; 11 nucleotides line up with TRBD2. CDR3 size: 13 residues. The germline V gene encodes CDR1 SQVTM and CDR2 ANQGSEA. J lost 6 bases, V lost 6 bases, and 4 bases had no gene match. CDR3 nucleotides: TGCAGCGTAGCCGGGACTAGCGGCAATGAGCAGTTCTTC. Encoded protein: CSVAGTSGNEQFF.

This clone was recorded once. J is TRBJ2-5 and V is TRBV5-4, with 8 bases aligning to TRBD1. The J call may not be correct, given that the DNA end is closer to TRBJ2-7. Germline CDR1 is SGHNT and CDR2 is YYREEE (reference sequence). The CDR3 spans 15 residues. This CDR3 is CASSSGQGPIYEQYF. The CDR3 DNA reads as TGTGCCAGCAGCTCTGGACAGGGACCTATCTACGAGCAGTACTTC.

Concerning this clone itself: The junction does not match germline at one end; this may be a read error. The chain is built from TRBV5-5 and TRBJ1-3; D ambiguous. The CDR3 totals 14 residues. Germline V gene data show CDR1 as SGHKS and CDR2 as YYEKEE (reference sequence). The DNA for the CDR3 is TGTGCCAGCGGCTTGCCAGGCTCTGGAAACACCATATATTTT. It translates to CASGLPGSGNTIYF.